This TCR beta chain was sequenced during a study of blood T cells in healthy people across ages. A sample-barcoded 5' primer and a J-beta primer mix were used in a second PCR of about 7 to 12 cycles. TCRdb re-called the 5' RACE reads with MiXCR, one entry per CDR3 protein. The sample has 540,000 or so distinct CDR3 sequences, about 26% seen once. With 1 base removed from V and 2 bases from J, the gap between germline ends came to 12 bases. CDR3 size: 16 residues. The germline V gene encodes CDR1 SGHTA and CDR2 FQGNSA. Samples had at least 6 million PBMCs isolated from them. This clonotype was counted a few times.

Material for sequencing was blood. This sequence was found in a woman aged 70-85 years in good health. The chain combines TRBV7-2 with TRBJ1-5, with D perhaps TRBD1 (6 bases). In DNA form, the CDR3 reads TGTGCCAGCAGCTTAGGGTCAGGGGAAGGCAATCAGCCCCAGCATTTT. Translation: CASSLGSGEGNQPQHF.